This T cell receptor (beta chain) was retrieved from a study of T cell repertoires in cytomegalovirus infection. Background on the study: CMV infection plus the matching HLA type was flagged by public TCR beta signatures. Study-level points and caveats: It was HLA-C-restricted CMV-specific TCR beta clonotypes that dominated the response ex vivo. People with CMV and the relevant HLA were identified by cumulative public TCR beta family frequency.

Each CDR3 protein is one row after TCRdb ran MiXCR on the reads. The data show fewer than 250,000 distinct CDR3 sequences, 9% to 15% seen once. The CDR3 is made up of 17 amino acids. Per the germline V gene, CDR1 is SGHTA and CDR2 is FQGNSA. The V gene lost 1 base and the J gene lost 6 bases, with 22 bases spanning the gap. The sample holds many counts of this clonotype. Antigen unknown. The V and J genes are TRBV7-2 and TRBJ2-7, with D perhaps being TRBD1 or TRBD2 (6 bases each). The sequence derives from a human donor in good health (CMV status not recorded). Some clones in this sample may be carry-over from other donors' samples. The sequencing input was PBMCs. CDR3: CASSLGTAGLRGGEQYF. The CDR3 DNA is TGTGCCAGCAGCTTAGGAACTGCGGGGCTCAGGGGCGGCGAGCAGTACTTC.